This paragraph covers one TCR beta chain sequence. The sample belongs to a study of blood T cell repertoires in COVID-19. Libraries were prepared by immunoSEQ multiplex PCR; TCRdb keeps only in-frame clonotypes and omits some of them. Of around 300,000 clones detected, roughly 89% appear once; the ten largest clones hold about 6%. Recruitment covered about 25 US areas and drew participants whose ages spanned about 18 to 89 years. This receptor was obtained from a woman aged 40 to 50 who had recovered from COVID-19. Material for sequencing was PBMCs or T cells enriched from blood (not recorded which).

CDR3 nucleotide sequence: TGTGCCAGCAGCTTGGTTGGGAGTGGGGCCAACGTCCTGACTTTC. Its translation: CASSLVGSGANVLTF. The rearrangement joins TRBV5-4 to TRBJ2-6, with D tentatively TRBD2 (5 bases). CDR1 and CDR2 (germline): SGHNT, YYREEE (reference sequence). This CDR3 comprises 15 residues. Trimming pared 0 bases from V and 3 bases from J, leaving 7 bases between. Looking up the rest from reference TRBV5-4 and TRBJ2-6 gives the full variable domain: ETGVTQSPTHLIKTRGQQVTLRCSSQSGHNTVSWYQQALGQGPQFIFQYYREEENGRGNFPPRFSGLQFPNYSSELNVNALELDDSALYLCASSLVGSGANVLTFGAGSRLTVL.